The sequence of this TCR beta chain was determined in a study of cytomegalovirus exposure and HLA in healthy donors. PCR amplification relied on 60 Vbeta primers (plus 13 Jbeta primers). The data were produced by immunoSEQ multiplex PCR, yet TCRdb's version contains in-frame clones alone and is incomplete. In the table there are about 200,000 clones, around 80% of which are singletons. To note about this clone: No antigen is known for it.

Whole-study results and caveats: The productive fraction for most TCR beta V segments was about 87% or about 30% in an earlier analysis. HLA alleles showed associations with about 17,000 TCR beta sequences in a later analysis, at a 0.05 false discovery rate. As a later analysis showed, a missense DCLRE1C variant was linked to trimming of TCR beta V- and J-genes. Rare sequences made up most TCRs, while some public TCRs were found in many donors.

Per germline, CDR1 SGHVS and CDR2 FNYEAQ. CDR3 size: 15 residues. Trimming shortened V by 1 base and J by 0 bases, and 9 bases separated the two germline ends. The chain combines TRBV7-6 with TRBJ1-1; D is unclear. Sequenced sample: PBMCs. This sequence was found in a man aged 50 to 59 in good health and CMV-seronegative. The CDR3 loop is CASSLGGLLNTEAFF. Here the CDR3 DNA reads TGTGCCAGCAGCTTAGGCGGGCTTCTGAACACTGAAGCTTTCTTT. Together with reference TRBV7-6 and TRBJ1-1, the CDR3 gives the full variable domain: GAGVSQSPRYKVTKRGQDVALRCDPISGHVSLYWYRQALGQGPEFLTYFNYEAQQDKSGLPNDRFSAERPEGSISTLTIQRTEQRDSAMYRCASSLGGLLNTEAFFGQGTRLTVV.